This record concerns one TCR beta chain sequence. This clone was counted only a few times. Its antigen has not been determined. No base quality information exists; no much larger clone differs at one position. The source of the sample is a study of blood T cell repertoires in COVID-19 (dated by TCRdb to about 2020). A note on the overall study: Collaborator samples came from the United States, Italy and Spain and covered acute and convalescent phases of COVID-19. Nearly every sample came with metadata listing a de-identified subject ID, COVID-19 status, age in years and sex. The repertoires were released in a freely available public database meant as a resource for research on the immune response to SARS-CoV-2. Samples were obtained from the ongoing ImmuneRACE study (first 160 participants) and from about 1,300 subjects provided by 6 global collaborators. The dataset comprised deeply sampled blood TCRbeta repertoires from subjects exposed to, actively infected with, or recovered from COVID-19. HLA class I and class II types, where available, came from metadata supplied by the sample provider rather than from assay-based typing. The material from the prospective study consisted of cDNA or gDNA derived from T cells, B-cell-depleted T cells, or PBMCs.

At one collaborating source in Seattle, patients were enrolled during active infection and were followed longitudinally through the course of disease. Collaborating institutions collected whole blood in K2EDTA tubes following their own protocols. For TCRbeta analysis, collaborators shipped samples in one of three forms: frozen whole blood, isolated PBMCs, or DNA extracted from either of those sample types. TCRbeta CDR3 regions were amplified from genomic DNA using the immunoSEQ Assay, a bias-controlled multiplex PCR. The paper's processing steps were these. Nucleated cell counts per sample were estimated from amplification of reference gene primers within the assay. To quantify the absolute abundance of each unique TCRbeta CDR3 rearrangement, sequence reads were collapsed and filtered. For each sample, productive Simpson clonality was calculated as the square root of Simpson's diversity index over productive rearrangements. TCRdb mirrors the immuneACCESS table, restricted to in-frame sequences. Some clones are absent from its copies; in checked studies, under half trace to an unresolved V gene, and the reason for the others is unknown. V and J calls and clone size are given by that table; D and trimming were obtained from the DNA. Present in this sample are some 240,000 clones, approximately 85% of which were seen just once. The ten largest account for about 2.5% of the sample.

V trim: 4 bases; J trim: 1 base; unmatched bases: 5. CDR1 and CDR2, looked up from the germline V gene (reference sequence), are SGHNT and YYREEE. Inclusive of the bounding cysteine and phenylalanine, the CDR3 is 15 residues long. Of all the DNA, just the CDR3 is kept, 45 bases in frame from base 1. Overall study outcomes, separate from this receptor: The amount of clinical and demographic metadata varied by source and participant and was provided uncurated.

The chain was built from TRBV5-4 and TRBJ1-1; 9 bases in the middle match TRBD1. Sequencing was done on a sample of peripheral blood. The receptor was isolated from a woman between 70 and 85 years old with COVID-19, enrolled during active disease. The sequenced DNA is TGTGCCAGCAGCCTAAACAGGGGGCAGAACACTGAAGCTTTCTTT. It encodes CASSLNRGQNTEAFF. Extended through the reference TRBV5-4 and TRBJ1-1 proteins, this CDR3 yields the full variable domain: ETGVTQSPTHLIKTRGQQVTLRCSSQSGHNTVSWYQQALGQGPQFIFQYYREEENGRGNFPPRFSGLQFPNYSSELNVNALELDDSALYLCASSLNRGQNTEAFFGQGTRLTVV.